Described below is a single TCR beta chain sequence and its context. Antigen unknown. The germline V and J ends were trimmed by 1 base and 5 bases, with 13 bases remaining between them. Germline CDR1 reads SGHTA; CDR2 reads FQGNSA. The CDR3 has 15 amino acids. The data stem from a study of T-cell reconstitution after alpha-beta-depleted transplantation in children. Study results and limitations: Certain patients had high TCRbeta diversity at day 60, and it came from recipient T cells and thymic progenitors that survived. T-cell numbers and diversity, one year after transplant, stemmed largely from T cells that were newly produced. Several hundred expanded graft clones reportedly supplied alpha-beta T cells about two months after transplant.

Unique molecular identifiers were incorporated during preparation of the TCRbeta library. TCRdb itself ran the PCR reads through MiXCR, one entry per CDR3 protein. Of 300,000 to 400,000 distinct CDR3 sequences detected, around 15% appear once; the ten largest clones hold about 41%. The chain links TRBV7-2 to TRBJ2-3, with D perhaps TRBD2 (5 bases). The source was PBMCs, mostly from graft donor cells, collected 360 days after TCRalphabeta/CD19-depleted stem cell transplant. This sequence originates from a male patient aged 2 to 9 who had a stem cell transplant for acute lymphoblastic leukemia, so the T cells may come from the graft donor. CDR3 amino acids: CASSLDLPRVDTQYF. For the CDR3, the DNA is TGTGCCAGCAGCTTAGACCTGCCGAGGGTAGATACGCAGTATTTT.